This T cell receptor (beta chain) was retrieved from a study of blood T cell repertoires in COVID-19. Study overall: The samples span acute and convalescent COVID-19 from the United States, Italy and Spain. T cells, B-cell-depleted T cells, or PBMCs supplied cDNA or gDNA.

As processed by the authors: The assay estimated nucleated cells by amplifying reference gene primers. Sequenced by immunoSEQ multiplex PCR; TCRdb stores in-frame clones only, minus some. V, J and clone size reflect that table, while D and trimming were determined from the DNA. The table lists hundreds of thousands of clones, approximately 91% of them singletons. CDR1 SGHAT and CDR2 FQNNGV come from the germline V gene. The CDR3 covers 14 residues. V was shortened by 3 bases and J by 5 bases, with 13 bases between the two germline ends. This clonotype originated in a woman in her thirties or forties who had recovered from COVID-19. The sample taken for sequencing was peripheral blood. The chain is built from TRBV11-2 and TRBJ2-5; perhaps TRBD2 as D (7 bases). The CDR3 here is CASSFWGGGETQYF. The CDR3, as DNA: TGTGCCAGCAGCTTCTGGGGGGGCGGGGAGACCCAGTACTTC.